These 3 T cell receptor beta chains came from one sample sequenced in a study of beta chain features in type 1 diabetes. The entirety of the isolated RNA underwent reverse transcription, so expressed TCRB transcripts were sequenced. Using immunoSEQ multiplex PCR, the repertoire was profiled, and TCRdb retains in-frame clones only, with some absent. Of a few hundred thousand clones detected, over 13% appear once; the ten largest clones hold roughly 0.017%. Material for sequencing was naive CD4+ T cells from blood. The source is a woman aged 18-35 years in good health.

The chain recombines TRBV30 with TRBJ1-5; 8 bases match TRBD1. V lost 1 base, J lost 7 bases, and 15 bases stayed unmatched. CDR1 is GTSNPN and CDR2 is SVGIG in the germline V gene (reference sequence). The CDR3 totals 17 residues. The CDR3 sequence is CAWSASRNGQGGQPQHF. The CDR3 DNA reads TGTGCCTGGAGTGCCTCCAGAAACGGACAGGGAGGGCAGCCCCAGCATTTT.

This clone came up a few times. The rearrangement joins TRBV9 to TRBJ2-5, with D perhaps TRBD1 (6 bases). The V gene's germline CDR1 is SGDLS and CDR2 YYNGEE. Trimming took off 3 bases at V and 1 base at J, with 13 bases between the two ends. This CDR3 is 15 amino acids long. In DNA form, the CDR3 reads TGTGCCAGCAGCGCGGGTCGAGGGGGCCAAGAGACCCAGTACTTC. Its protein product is CASSAGRGGQETQYF.

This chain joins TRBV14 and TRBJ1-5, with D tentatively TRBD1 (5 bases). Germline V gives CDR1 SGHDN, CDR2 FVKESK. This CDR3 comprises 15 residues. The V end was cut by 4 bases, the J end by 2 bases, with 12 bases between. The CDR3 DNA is TGTGCCAGCAGCCTCGCTGGGGGGGGCAATCAGCCCCAGCATTTT. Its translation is CASSLAGGGNQPQHF.